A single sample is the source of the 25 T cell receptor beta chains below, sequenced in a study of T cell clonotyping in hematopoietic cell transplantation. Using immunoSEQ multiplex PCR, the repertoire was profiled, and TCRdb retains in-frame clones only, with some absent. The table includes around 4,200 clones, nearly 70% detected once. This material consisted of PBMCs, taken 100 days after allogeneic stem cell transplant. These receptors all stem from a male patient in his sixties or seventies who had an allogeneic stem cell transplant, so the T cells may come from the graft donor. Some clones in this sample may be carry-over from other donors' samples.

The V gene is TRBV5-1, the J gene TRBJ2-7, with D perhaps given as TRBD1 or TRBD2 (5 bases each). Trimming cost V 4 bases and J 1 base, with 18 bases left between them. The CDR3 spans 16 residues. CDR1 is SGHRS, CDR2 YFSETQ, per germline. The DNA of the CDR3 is TGCGCCAGCAGCGGGGAACGGGACGTCGGGTCCTACGAGCAGTACTTC. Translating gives CASSGERDVGSYEQYF.

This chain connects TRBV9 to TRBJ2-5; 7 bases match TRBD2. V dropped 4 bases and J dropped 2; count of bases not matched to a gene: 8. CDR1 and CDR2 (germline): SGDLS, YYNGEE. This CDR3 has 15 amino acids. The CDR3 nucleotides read TGTGCCAGCAGCCGCACGCCGGGGGGACAAGAGACCCAGTACTTC. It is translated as CASSRTPGGQETQYF.

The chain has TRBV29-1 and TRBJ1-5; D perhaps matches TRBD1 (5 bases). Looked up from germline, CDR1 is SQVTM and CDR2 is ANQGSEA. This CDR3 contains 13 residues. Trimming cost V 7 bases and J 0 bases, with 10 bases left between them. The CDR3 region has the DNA TGCAGCGCTACCAGGGATAGCAATCAGCCCCAGCATTTT. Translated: CSATRDSNQPQHF.

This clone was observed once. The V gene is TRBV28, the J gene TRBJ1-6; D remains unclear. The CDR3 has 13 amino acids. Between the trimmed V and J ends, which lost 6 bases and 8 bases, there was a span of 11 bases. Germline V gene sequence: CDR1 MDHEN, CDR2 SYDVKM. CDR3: CASSLPGDSPLHF. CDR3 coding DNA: TGTGCCAGCAGCCTTCCGGGTGATTCACCCCTCCACTTT.

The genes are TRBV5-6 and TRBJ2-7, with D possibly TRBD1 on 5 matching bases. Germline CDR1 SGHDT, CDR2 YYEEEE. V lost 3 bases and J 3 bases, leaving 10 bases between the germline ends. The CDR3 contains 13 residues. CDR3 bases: TGTGCCAGCAGCTCAGTAGACAGCTACGAGCAGTACTTC. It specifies CASSSVDSYEQYF.

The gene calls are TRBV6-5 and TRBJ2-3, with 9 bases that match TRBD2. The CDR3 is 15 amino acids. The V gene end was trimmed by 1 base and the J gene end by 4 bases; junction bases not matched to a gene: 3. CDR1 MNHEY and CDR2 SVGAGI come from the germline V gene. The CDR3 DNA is TGTGCCAGCAGTTACTTCGGGACTAGCTCAGATACGCAGTATTTT. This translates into CASSYFGTSSDTQYF.

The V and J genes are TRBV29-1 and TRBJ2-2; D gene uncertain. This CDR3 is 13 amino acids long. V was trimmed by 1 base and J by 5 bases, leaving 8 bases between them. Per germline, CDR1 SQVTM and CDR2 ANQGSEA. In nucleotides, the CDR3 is TGCAGCGTTGAAGCGGAAGGTACCGGGGAGCTGTTTTTT. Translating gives CSVEAEGTGELFF.

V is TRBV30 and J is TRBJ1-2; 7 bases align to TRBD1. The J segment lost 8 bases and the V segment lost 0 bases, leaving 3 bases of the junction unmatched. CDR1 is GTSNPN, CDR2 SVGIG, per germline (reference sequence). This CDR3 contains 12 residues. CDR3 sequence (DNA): TGTGCCTGGAGTGTGCCAGGGGGAGGCTACACCTTC. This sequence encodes CAWSVPGGGYTF.

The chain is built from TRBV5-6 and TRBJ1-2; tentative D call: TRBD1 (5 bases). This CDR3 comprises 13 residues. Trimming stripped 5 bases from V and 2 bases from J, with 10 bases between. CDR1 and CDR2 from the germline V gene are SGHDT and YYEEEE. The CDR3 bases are TGTGCCAGCAGTGCCGACAGAAACTATGGCTACACCTTC. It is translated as CASSADRNYGYTF. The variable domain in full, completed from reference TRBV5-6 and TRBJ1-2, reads DAGVTQSPTHLIKTRGQQVTLRCSPKSGHDTVSWYQQALGQGPQFIFQYYEEEERQRGNFPDRFSGHQFPNYSSELNVNALLLGDSALYLCASSADRNYGYTFGSGTRLTVV.

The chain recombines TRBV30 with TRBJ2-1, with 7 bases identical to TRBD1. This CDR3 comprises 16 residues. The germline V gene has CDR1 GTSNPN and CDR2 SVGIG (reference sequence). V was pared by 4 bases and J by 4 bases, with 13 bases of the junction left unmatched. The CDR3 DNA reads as TGTGCCTGGACAAACTGGGACAGTAAAGTTTACAATGAGCAGTTCTTC. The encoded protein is CAWTNWDSKVYNEQFF.

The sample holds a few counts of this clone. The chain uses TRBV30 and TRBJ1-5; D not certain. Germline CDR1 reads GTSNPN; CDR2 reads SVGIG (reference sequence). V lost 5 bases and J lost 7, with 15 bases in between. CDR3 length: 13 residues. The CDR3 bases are TGTGCCTGGGAGCAGAGGATGGAACAGCCCCAGCATTTT. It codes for CAWEQRMEQPQHF.

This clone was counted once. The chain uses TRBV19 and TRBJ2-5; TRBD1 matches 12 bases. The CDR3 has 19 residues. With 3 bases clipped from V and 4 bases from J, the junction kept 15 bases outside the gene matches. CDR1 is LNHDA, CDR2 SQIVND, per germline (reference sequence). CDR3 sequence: CASSMGGGTGGLMRETQYF. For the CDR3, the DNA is TGTGCCAGTAGTATGGGGGGAGGGACAGGGGGCCTTATGCGAGAGACCCAGTACTTC.

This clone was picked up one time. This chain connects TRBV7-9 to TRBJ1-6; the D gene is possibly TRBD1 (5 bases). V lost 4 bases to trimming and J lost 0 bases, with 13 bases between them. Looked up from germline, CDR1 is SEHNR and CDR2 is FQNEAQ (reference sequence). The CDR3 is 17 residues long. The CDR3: CASSSGSMSSYNSPLHF. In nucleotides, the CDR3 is TGTGCCAGCAGCTCAGGGTCGATGAGCTCCTATAATTCACCCCTCCACTTT.

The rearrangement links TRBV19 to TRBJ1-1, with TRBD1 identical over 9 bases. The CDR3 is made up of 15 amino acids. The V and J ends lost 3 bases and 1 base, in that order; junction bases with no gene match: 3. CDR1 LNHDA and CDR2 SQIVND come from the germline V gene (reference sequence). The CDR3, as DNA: TGTGCCAGTAGTATCCGACAGGGGGAGAACACTGAAGCTTTCTTT. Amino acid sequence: CASSIRQGENTEAFF.

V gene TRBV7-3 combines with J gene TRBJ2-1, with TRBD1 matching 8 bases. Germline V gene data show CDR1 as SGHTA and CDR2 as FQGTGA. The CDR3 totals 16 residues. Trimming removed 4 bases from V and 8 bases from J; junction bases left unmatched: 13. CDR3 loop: CASSSRRGQGVDEQFF. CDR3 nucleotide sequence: TGTGCCAGCAGCTCTCGAAGAGGACAGGGAGTTGATGAGCAGTTCTTC.

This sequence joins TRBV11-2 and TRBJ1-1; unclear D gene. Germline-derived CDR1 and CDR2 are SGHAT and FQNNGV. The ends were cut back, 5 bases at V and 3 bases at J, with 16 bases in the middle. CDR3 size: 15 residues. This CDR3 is CASSGALGGYTEAFF. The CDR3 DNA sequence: TGTGCCAGCAGCGGAGCTCTTGGCGGGTACACTGAAGCTTTCTTT.

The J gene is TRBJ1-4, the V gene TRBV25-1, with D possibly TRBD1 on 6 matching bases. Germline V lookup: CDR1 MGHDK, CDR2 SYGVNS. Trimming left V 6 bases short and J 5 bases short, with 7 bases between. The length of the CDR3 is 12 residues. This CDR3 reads CASRTGNEKLFF. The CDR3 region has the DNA TGTGCCAGCAGAACAGGGAATGAAAAACTGTTTTTT.

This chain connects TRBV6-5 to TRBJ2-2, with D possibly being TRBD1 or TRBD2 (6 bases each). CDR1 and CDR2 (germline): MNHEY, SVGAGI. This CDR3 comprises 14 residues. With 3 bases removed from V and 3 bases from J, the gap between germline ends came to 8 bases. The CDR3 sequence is CASSYGGHTGELFF. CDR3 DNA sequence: TGTGCCAGCAGTTATGGGGGGCACACCGGGGAGCTGTTTTTT.

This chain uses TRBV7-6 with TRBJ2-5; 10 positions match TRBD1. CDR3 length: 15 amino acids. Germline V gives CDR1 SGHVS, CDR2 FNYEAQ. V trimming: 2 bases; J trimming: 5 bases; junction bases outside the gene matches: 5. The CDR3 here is CASSLRQGAWETQYF. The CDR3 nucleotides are TGTGCCAGCAGCTTAAGACAGGGGGCATGGGAGACCCAGTACTTC.

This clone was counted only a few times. This CDR3 is CASSLARSLNYGYTF. In DNA, the CDR3 is TGTGCCAGCAGCTTAGCCAGGAGCCTTAACTATGGCTACACCTTC. This chain uses TRBV7-2 with TRBJ1-2; D is uncertain. The ends were cut back, 0 bases at V and 1 base at J, with 9 bases in the middle. CDR1 and CDR2 from the germline V gene are SGHTA and FQGNSA. The CDR3 loop spans 15 amino acids.

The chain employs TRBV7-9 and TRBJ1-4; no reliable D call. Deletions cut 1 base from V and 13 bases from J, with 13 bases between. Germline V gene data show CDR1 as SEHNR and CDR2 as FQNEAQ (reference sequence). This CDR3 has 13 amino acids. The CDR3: CASSLVEPGGLFF. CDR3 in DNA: TGTGCCAGCAGCTTAGTGGAACCCGGCGGACTGTTTTTT.

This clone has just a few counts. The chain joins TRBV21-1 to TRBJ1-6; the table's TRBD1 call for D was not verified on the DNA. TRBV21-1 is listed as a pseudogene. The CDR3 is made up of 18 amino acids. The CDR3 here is CAGQAGVAGSPYNSPLHF. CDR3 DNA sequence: TGTGCCGGACAAGCTGGAGTGGCCGGAAGCCCCTATAATTCACCCCTCCACTTT.

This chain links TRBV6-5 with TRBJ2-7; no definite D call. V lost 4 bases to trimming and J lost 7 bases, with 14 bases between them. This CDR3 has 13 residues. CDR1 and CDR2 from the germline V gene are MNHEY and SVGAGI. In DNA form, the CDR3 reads TGTGCCAGCAGTTTATCTGGTGTGGGGGAGCAGTACTTC. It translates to CASSLSGVGEQYF.

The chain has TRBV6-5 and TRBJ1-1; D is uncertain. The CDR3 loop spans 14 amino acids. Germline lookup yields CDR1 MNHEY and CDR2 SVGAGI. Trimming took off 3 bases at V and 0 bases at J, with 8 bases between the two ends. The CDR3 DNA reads TGTGCCAGCAGTTATTCCAGCCTGAACACTGAAGCTTTCTTT. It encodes CASSYSSLNTEAFF.

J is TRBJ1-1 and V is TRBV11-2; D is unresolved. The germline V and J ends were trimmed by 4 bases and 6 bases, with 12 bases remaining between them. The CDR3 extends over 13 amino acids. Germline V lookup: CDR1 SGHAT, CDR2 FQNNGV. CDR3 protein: CASSSPDGAEAFF. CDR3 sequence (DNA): TGTGCCAGCAGCTCCCCTGACGGGGCTGAAGCTTTCTTT.